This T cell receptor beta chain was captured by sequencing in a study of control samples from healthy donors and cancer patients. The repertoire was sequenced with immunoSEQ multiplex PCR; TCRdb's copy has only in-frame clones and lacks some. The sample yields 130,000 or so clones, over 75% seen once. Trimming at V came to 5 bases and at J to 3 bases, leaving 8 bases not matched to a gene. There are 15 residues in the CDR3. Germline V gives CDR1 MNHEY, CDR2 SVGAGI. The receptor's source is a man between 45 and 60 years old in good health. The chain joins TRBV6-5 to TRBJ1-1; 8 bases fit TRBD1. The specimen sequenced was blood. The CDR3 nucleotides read TGTGCCAGCAGTACCCGACAGGGGAGGCACACTGAAGCTTTCTTT. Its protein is CASSTRQGRHTEAFF.